The clone carrying this T cell receptor beta chain occurred once. Original methodology: Estimates of nucleated cell counts were drawn from the amplification of reference gene primers. The data were produced by immunoSEQ multiplex PCR, yet TCRdb's version contains in-frame clones alone and is incomplete. That table furnishes V, J and clone size, whereas the DNA furnished D and trimming. The table lists more than 60,000 clones, 90% of them singletons. The CDR3 spans 16 residues. The V gene end was trimmed by 0 bases and the J gene end by 2 bases; junction bases not matched to a gene: 6. CDR1 and CDR2 (germline): SGHAT, FQNNGV. This record comes from a study of blood T cell repertoires in COVID-19. Study overall: Acute-phase and convalescent COVID-19 samples originated in the United States, Italy and Spain.

The J gene is TRBJ2-7, the V gene TRBV11-2; 8 nucleotides align to TRBD2. Sequenced: peripheral blood. This TCR came from a man aged 50-59 years with acute or convalescent COVID-19. The CDR3 sequence: CASSLESGLGAYEQYF. The DNA for the CDR3 is TGTGCCAGCAGCTTAGAGTCGGGACTAGGGGCCTACGAGCAGTACTTC.